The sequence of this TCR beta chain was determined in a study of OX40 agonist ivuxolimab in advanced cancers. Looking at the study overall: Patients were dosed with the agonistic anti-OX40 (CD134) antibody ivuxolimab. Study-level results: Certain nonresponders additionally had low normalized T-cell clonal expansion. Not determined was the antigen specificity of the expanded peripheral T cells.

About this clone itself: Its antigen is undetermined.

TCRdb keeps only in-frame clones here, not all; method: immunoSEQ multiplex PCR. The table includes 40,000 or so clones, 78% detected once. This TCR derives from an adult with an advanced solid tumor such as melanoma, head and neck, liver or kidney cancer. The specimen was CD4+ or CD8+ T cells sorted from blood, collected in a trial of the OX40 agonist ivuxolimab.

CDR3 protein: CASRRGYTEAFF. As DNA, the CDR3 is TGTGCCAGCAGAAGGGGGTATACTGAAGCTTTCTTT. The V call is TRBV25-1, the J call TRBJ1-1; D may be TRBD1 (6 bases). The CDR3 consists of 12 residues. V gave up 6 bases and J gave up 5 bases, with 10 bases separating them. The V gene's germline CDR1 is MGHDK and CDR2 SYGVNS.